The clone carrying this T cell receptor (beta chain) was counted many times. MiXCR re-clonotyped the PCR reads for TCRdb. The sample shows more than 85,000 clones, 8% to 9.5% of them seen only once. The data were obtained in a study of metastatic and nonmetastatic thyroid tumors. Among the patients, none had received any treatment before thyroid surgery. The sequencing sample was made of blood. This TCR came from a female donor with papillary thyroid cancer or a benign thyroid nodule (not recorded which). Some clones in this sample may be carry-over from other donors' samples.

Written as DNA, the CDR3 is TGTGCCAGCAGCTTAGCCGCCGGGGGCACAGATACGCAGTATTTT. This gives the protein CASSLAAGGTDTQYF. The chain links TRBV11-1 to TRBJ2-3; D might be TRBD2 (5 bases). V lost 0 bases and J 1 base, leaving 8 bases between the germline ends. This CDR3 region has 15 residues. Germline loops: CDR1 SGHAT, CDR2 FQDESV (reference sequence). Full variable domain (missing parts from reference TRBV11-1 and TRBJ2-3): EAEVAQSPRYKITEKSQAVAFWCDPISGHATLYWYRQILGQGPELLVQFQDESVVDDSQLPKDRFSAERLKGVDSTLKIQPAELGDSAMYLCASSLAAGGTDTQYFGPGTRLTVL.